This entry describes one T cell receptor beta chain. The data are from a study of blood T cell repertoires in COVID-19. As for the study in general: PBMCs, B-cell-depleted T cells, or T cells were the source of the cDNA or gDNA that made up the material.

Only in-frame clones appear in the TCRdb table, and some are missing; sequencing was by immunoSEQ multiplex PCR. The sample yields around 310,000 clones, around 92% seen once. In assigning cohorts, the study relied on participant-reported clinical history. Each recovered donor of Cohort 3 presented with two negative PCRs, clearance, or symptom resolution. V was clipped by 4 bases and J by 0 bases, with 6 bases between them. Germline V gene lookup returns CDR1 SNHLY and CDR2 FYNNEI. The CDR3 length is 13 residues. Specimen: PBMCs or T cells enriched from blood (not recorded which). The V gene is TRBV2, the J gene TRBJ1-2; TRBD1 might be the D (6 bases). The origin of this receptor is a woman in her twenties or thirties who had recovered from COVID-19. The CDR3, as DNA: TGTGCCAGCAGTGGACAGGCTAACTATGGCTACACCTTC. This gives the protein CASSGQANYGYTF.